A single T cell receptor (beta chain) is shown here with its context. The antigen remains undetermined. This record comes from a study of T cell responses to AZD1222 COVID-19 vaccine. Whole-study results and caveats: Baseline seropositivity characterized only six or seven AZD1222 recipients.

The CDR3 loop spans 15 amino acids. Trimming pared 0 bases from V and 6 bases from J, leaving 15 bases between. The germline V gene encodes CDR1 MNHEY and CDR2 SMNVEV (reference sequence). Clones were read by immunoSEQ multiplex PCR, and TCRdb kept only the in-frame ones, dropping some. Seen here are some 170,000 clones, about nine tenths observed once, and the top ten hold 1.7%. The TCR originated in an adult who received the AZD1222 COVID-19 vaccine. The J gene is TRBJ2-7, the V gene TRBV27; no clear D gene. The sample here was peripheral blood, taken 28 days after the second AZD1222 dose. The CDR3 region has the DNA TGTGCCAGCAGTTTATCGGAACCGATTTCTCGCGAGCAGTACTTC. Protein: CASSLSEPISREQYF.